These 18 T cell receptor beta chains were sequenced from one sample in a study of radiotherapy plus CTLA-4 blockade in lung cancer. Sequencing was performed with immunoSEQ multiplex PCR; in TCRdb, only in-frame clones are kept and a portion is missing. The repertoire includes around 100,000 clones, 65% to 85% of them detected once, and 2.8% sits in the top ten. The sample here was peripheral blood, taken from a patient treated with radiotherapy plus ipilimumab. These receptors were collected from a human donor with non-small cell lung cancer who had a partial response to radiotherapy plus ipilimumab. Some clones in this sample may be carry-over from other donors' samples.

J is TRBJ1-5 and V is TRBV30, with D uncertain. Germline assignment: CDR1 GTSNPN and CDR2 SVGIG (reference sequence). V lost 5 bases and J lost 2, with 13 bases in between. CDR3 size: 14 residues. The CDR3 is CAWSLNGGNQPQHF. In DNA, the CDR3 is TGTGCCTGGTCCCTCAATGGAGGCAATCAGCCCCAGCATTTT.

V is TRBV7-8 and J is TRBJ1-4; D gene unclear. Trimming took 8 bases from V and 7 from J, leaving 5 bases between them. Germline V gene sequence: CDR1 SGHVS, CDR2 FQNEAQ. This CDR3 comprises 10 residues. CDR3 in DNA: TGTGCCAGCCGGGGTGAAAAACTGTTTTTT. The encoded protein is CASRGEKLFF.

V usage is TRBV2 and J usage is TRBJ2-7; D may be TRBD2 (5 bases). There are 14 residues in the CDR3. V shed 6 bases and J shed 4 bases, with 16 bases lying between them. Per the germline V gene, CDR1 is SNHLY and CDR2 is FYNNEI. The CDR3 bases are TGTGCCAGCAGAACGGACTTCGTCATTTACGAGCAGTACTTC. Translated, it gives CASRTDFVIYEQYF.

J is TRBJ2-3 and V is TRBV7-6; no firm D call. The CDR3 totals 14 residues. The germline CDR1 and CDR2 sequences are SGHVS and FNYEAQ. The ends were cut back, 5 bases at V and 0 bases at J, with 9 bases in the middle. Here the CDR3 reads CASSVLTSTDTQYF. DNA for the CDR3: TGTGCCAGCAGCGTCCTGACTAGCACAGATACGCAGTATTTT.

The chain recombines TRBV6-6 with TRBJ1-1; TRBD1 might be the D (5 bases). The germline V gene encodes CDR1 MNHNY and CDR2 SVGAGI (reference sequence). CDR3 length: 16 amino acids. V was clipped by 2 bases and J by 1 base, with 14 bases between them. CDR3 DNA sequence: TGTGCCAGCAGTTACGGGGTTGGGGGGACGAACACTGAAGCTTTCTTT. This encodes CASSYGVGGTNTEAFF.

The J gene is TRBJ2-1, the V gene TRBV9, with 12 positions matching TRBD2. Trimming removed 2 bases from V and 8 bases from J; junction bases left unmatched: 2. The germline V gene encodes CDR1 SGDLS and CDR2 YYNGEE. The CDR3 consists of 14 residues. CDR3 nucleotides: TGTGCCAGCAGCGTCGGGACTAGCGGGCATGAGCAGTTCTTC. Its protein product is CASSVGTSGHEQFF. Based on the CDR3 plus reference TRBV9 and TRBJ2-1, the full variable domain is DSGVTQTPKHLITATGQRVTLRCSPRSGDLSVYWYQQSLDQGLQFLIQYYNGEERAKGNILERFSAQQFPDLHSELNLSSLELGDSALYFCASSVGTSGHEQFFGPGTRLTVL.

This rearrangement joins TRBV9 to TRBJ1-1, with D possibly matching TRBD1 (6 bases). From germline, CDR1 is SGDLS and CDR2 YYNGEE. Trimming stripped 4 bases from V and 1 base from J, with 11 bases between. The CDR3 sequence is 14 residues long. Written as DNA, the CDR3 is TGTGCCAGCAGCCCGTTACAGGGGAACACTGAAGCTTTCTTT. Amino acids: CASSPLQGNTEAFF.

Details on this clone: Given the absence of the conserved phenylalanine or tryptophan at the CDR3 end, a read error is likely. Because the CDR3's place on the DNA is in doubt, the DNA is left out and the CDR3 is given as listed by TCRdb. The rearrangement links TRBV19 to TRBJ2-3; TRBD1, the table's D call, was not compared with the DNA. Germline CDR1 LNHDA, CDR2 SQIVND (reference sequence). The CDR3 is 10 amino acids long, termini counted. CDR3 sequence: CASSIVSPDS.

V is TRBV29-1 and J is TRBJ2-7; 10 bases are a match to TRBD2. CDR1 is SQVTM and CDR2 is ANQGSEA in the germline V gene. The length of the CDR3 is 13 residues. J gave up 3 bases and V 7 bases, and 6 bases lay outside the gene matches. The CDR3 DNA reads as TGCAGCGCCTCGGCTAGCGGGAGCTACGAGCAGTACTTC. Amino acids: CSASASGSYEQYF.

This chain joins TRBV28 and TRBJ2-5; D might be TRBD2 (6 bases). The CDR3 runs to 16 residues. V gave up 9 bases and J gave up 2 bases, with 22 bases separating them. CDR1 is MDHEN, CDR2 SYDVKM, per germline. CDR3 amino acids: CASSKGRGNGQETQYF. The CDR3 DNA reads TGTGCCAGTAGTAAGGGCCGGGGGAATGGGCAAGAGACCCAGTACTTC.

V is TRBV5-1 and J is TRBJ2-1; 8 bases fit TRBD1. Trimming removed 2 bases from V and 8 bases from J; junction bases left unmatched: 6. Per germline, CDR1 SGHRS and CDR2 YFSETQ. The CDR3 runs to 14 residues. The CDR3 bases are TGCGCCAGCAGCTTTGGACAGGGCTTGGATGAGCAGTTCTTC. This translates into CASSFGQGLDEQFF.

The CDR3 nucleotides read TGCGCCAGCAGCTTGGACAGGGCGGGGAACACCGGGGAGCTGTTTTTT. Protein: CASSLDRAGNTGELFF. The chain joins TRBV5-1 to TRBJ2-2; maybe TRBD1 (6 bases). CDR3 length: 16 amino acids. Germline lookup yields CDR1 SGHRS and CDR2 YFSETQ. V dropped 0 bases and J dropped 1 base, with 10 bases sitting between them.

The CDR3 DNA reads as TGTGCCAGCAGCTTAGACCCGGCAGATACGCAGTATTTT. This sequence encodes CASSLDPADTQYF. The V call is TRBV7-2, the J call TRBJ2-3; D is uncertain. Germline V gene sequence: CDR1 SGHTA, CDR2 FQGNSA. This CDR3 is 13 amino acids long. Trimming took 1 base from V and 4 from J, leaving 6 bases between them.

This rearrangement joins TRBV7-2 to TRBJ2-7, with 11 bases identical to TRBD1. Germline loops: CDR1 SGHTA, CDR2 FQGNSA. The CDR3 covers 15 residues. The V gene end was trimmed by 7 bases and the J gene end by 7 bases; junction bases not matched to a gene: 12. The CDR3 loop is CASTNPGTGGLEQYF. The DNA for the CDR3 is TGTGCCAGCACTAACCCCGGGACAGGGGGTCTTGAGCAGTACTTC.

This chain uses TRBV9 with TRBJ2-1; 10 nucleotides match TRBD2. Germline assignment: CDR1 SGDLS and CDR2 YYNGEE. Trimming removed 3 bases from V and 7 bases from J; junction bases left unmatched: 4. This CDR3 has 14 amino acids. CDR3: CASSASGSRNEQFF. The CDR3 DNA reads TGTGCCAGCAGCGCTAGCGGGAGTAGGAATGAGCAGTTCTTC. Drawing the rest from reference TRBV9 and TRBJ2-1, the complete variable domain is DSGVTQTPKHLITATGQRVTLRCSPRSGDLSVYWYQQSLDQGLQFLIQYYNGEERAKGNILERFSAQQFPDLHSELNLSSLELGDSALYFCASSASGSRNEQFFGPGTRLTVL.

The genes are TRBV5-1 and TRBJ2-3, with 12 bases aligning to TRBD2. V lost 7 bases, J lost 1 base, and 4 bases stayed unmatched. CDR1 and CDR2 from the germline V gene are SGHRS and YFSETQ. The CDR3 sequence is 15 residues long. CDR3 sequence: CASETSGRGTDTQYF. The CDR3 DNA follows: TGCGCCAGCGAGACTAGCGGGAGAGGCACAGATACGCAGTATTTT.

V and J are TRBV2 and TRBJ1-6; TRBD1 matches at 7 bases. CDR1 is SNHLY, CDR2 FYNNEI, per germline. The CDR3 runs 13 residues. Trimming cost V 8 bases and J 10 bases; bases outside gene matches: 8. CDR3 loop: CASEGTGESPLHF. In DNA form, the CDR3 reads TGTGCCAGCGAGGGCACAGGGGAATCACCCCTCCACTTT.

This chain joins TRBV6-5 and TRBJ2-5, with TRBD2 as a possible D gene (5 bases). The V end lost 4 bases, the J end lost 4 bases, and 13 bases lay between the germline ends. Germline V CDR1 and CDR2: MNHEY, SVGAGI. CDR3 length equals 14 residues. CDR3: CASSLREGGETQYF. The CDR3 nucleotides read TGTGCCAGCAGTTTAAGAGAGGGCGGAGAGACCCAGTACTTC.